The 31 T cell receptor beta chains below all came from one sample that was sequenced in a study of beta chain features in type 1 diabetes (dated by TCRdb to 2017 to 2018). No antigens are known for them. What the work shows at the level of the full study, not this receptor alone: Type 1 diabetes patients showed a moderate but significant shortening of TCRB CDR3 length in all four CD4+ subsets.

Library preparation was by the immunoSEQ multiplex PCR assay. All of the isolated RNA was reverse transcribed with the High Capacity cDNA Reverse Transcription Kit, so expressed TCRB transcripts were sequenced. TCRdb mirrors the immuneACCESS table, restricted to in-frame sequences. Some clones are absent from its copies; in checked studies, under half trace to an unresolved V gene, and the reason for the others is unknown. The sample table shows about 150,000 clones, and under 13% are seen once. 0.45% to 0.6% of the sample belongs to the ten largest clones. Material: central memory CD4+ T cells from blood. The receptors here all came from a man younger than 45 with type 1 diabetes.

This chain connects TRBV7-9 to TRBJ2-5; D is ambiguous. Trimming took off 2 bases at V and 3 bases at J, with 7 bases between the two ends. The CDR3 is made up of 13 amino acids. Germline V gives CDR1 SEHNR, CDR2 FQNEAQ (reference sequence). The CDR3 DNA follows: TGTGCCAGCAGCTTATACGGAGAAGAGACCCAGTACTTC. Residues: CASSLYGEETQYF. Full variable domain (remainder filled in from reference TRBV7-9 and TRBJ2-5): DTGVSQNPRHKITKRGQNVTFRCDPISEHNRLYWYRQTLGQGPEFLTYFQNEAQLEKSRLLSDRFSAERPKGSFSTLEIQRTEQGDSAMYLCASSLYGEETQYFGPGTRLLVL.

The rearrangement joins TRBV9 to TRBJ2-5; 7 nucleotides line up with TRBD2. The length of the CDR3 is 14 residues. Germline CDR1 reads SGDLS; CDR2 reads YYNGEE. The J segment lost 7 bases and the V segment lost 7 bases, leaving 13 bases of the junction unmatched. CDR3 in DNA: TGTGCCAGCGGGTCGGGAGGCCCAAAAGGGACCCAGTACTTC. Translation: CASGSGGPKGTQYF.

This clone was observed a few times. This chain links TRBV28 with TRBJ1-5; D is unclear. The V end lost 2 bases, the J end lost 7 bases, and 12 bases lay between the germline ends. CDR1 and CDR2 from the germline V gene are MDHEN and SYDVKM. The CDR3 extends over 14 amino acids. CDR3 loop: CASSLLGVRQPQHF. The CDR3, as DNA: TGTGCCAGCAGTTTACTCGGGGTGAGGCAGCCCCAGCATTTT. Using reference TRBV28 and TRBJ1-5 for the parts outside the CDR3, the full variable domain is DVKVTQSSRYLVKRTGEKVFLECVQDMDHENMFWYRQDPGLGLRLIYFSYDVKMKEKGDIPEGYSVSREKKERFSLILESASTNQTSMYLCASSLLGVRQPQHFGDGTRLSIL.

The chain is built from TRBV15 and TRBJ2-3; possibly TRBD1 for D (5 bases). Germline V gene data show CDR1 as LNHNV and CDR2 as YYDKDF (reference sequence). The V end lost 4 bases, the J end lost 5 bases, and 7 bases lay between the germline ends. CDR3 length: 12 amino acids. The CDR3, as DNA: TGTGCCACCAGCAAAGGGGAAGATACGCAGTATTTT. Its translation: CATSKGEDTQYF.

This clone was seen only a few times. This chain connects TRBV7-2 to TRBJ1-2, with D hard to call. Germline loops: CDR1 SGHTA, CDR2 FQGNSA. The CDR3 runs to 12 residues. V was clipped by 5 bases and J by 7 bases, with 11 bases between them. The CDR3 here is CASSPRSGGYTF. DNA of the CDR3: TGTGCCAGCAGCCCACGGAGTGGTGGCTACACCTTC.

This clone was counted only a few times. Distinct nucleotide sequences in the sample also encode this CDR3. The rearrangement uses TRBV28 and TRBJ2-6; TRBD2 might be the D (5 bases). Looked up from germline, CDR1 is MDHEN and CDR2 is SYDVKM. CDR3 length equals 15 residues. Between the trimmed V and J ends, which lost 3 bases and 0 bases, there was a span of 6 bases. In DNA, the CDR3 is TGTGCCAGCAGTTTTAGCGTCTCTGGGGCCAACGTCCTGACTTTC. This codes for CASSFSVSGANVLTF. The complete variable domain, with remaining parts taken from reference TRBV28 and TRBJ2-6, reads DVKVTQSSRYLVKRTGEKVFLECVQDMDHENMFWYRQDPGLGLRLIYFSYDVKMKEKGDIPEGYSVSREKKERFSLILESASTNQTSMYLCASSFSVSGANVLTFGAGSRLTVL.

This chain joins TRBV14 and TRBJ1-1, with 9 bases fitting TRBD1. The junction had 6 bases not matched to a gene; V was cut back by 2 bases and J by 5 bases. The CDR3 is 15 residues long. Germline V CDR1 and CDR2: SGHDN, FVKESK. The chain's CDR3 is CASSQLTGGSTEAFF. The DNA of the CDR3 is TGTGCCAGCAGCCAATTAACAGGGGGCTCAACTGAAGCTTTCTTT.

This clone was detected only a few times. The J gene is TRBJ2-1, the V gene TRBV27; a possible D gene is TRBD2 (5 bases). The CDR3 extends over 15 amino acids. V lost 4 bases and J lost 7, with 17 bases in between. Germline V gene sequence: CDR1 MNHEY, CDR2 SMNVEV (reference sequence). The CDR3 DNA reads TGTGCCAGCAGTTATCAAGCGGTAGGTTTGAATGAGCAGTTCTTC. The encoded protein is CASSYQAVGLNEQFF.

This rearrangement joins TRBV5-1 to TRBJ1-1; D remains ambiguous. This CDR3 spans 14 amino acids. V gave up 2 bases and J gave up 3 bases, with 11 bases separating them. Germline V gives CDR1 SGHRS, CDR2 YFSETQ. The CDR3 DNA reads TGCGCCAGCAGCTTACGGGGAATGGACACTGAAGCTTTCTTT. Translation: CASSLRGMDTEAFF.

This clone has only a few counts. The chain carries TRBV18 and TRBJ2-7, with D unclear. CDR1 is KGHSH, CDR2 LQKENI, per germline. The CDR3 is made up of 14 amino acids. Deletions cut 3 bases from V and 2 bases from J, with 11 bases between. The CDR3 DNA follows: TGTGCCAGCTCACCGACGACGGGTCCCTACGAGCAGTACTTC. It specifies CASSPTTGPYEQYF.

J is TRBJ1-2 and V is TRBV27, with D possibly being TRBD1 (5 bases). The CDR3 totals 15 residues. Deletions cut 5 bases from V and 0 bases from J, with 13 bases between. Germline V gene lookup returns CDR1 MNHEY and CDR2 SMNVEV (reference sequence). The CDR3 loop reads CASSPRGRANYGYTF. Written as DNA, the CDR3 is TGTGCCAGCAGTCCCCGGGGGAGGGCTAACTATGGCTACACCTTC.

In its sample, this clone was seen a few times. The chain links TRBV9 to TRBJ2-3, with D maybe TRBD2 (7 bases). Trimming pared 1 base from V and 0 bases from J, leaving 15 bases between. This CDR3 has 17 residues. In germline, CDR1 is SGDLS, CDR2 YYNGEE. Written as DNA, the CDR3 is TGTGCCAGCAGCGTACGGTGGGGGCGGGAGAGCACAGATACGCAGTATTTT. This translates into CASSVRWGRESTDTQYF.

The chain joins TRBV18 to TRBJ1-1; 8 bases line up with TRBD1. The junction had 8 bases not matched to a gene; V was cut back by 0 bases and J by 5 bases. The CDR3 covers 16 residues. Germline CDR1 and CDR2: KGHSH and LQKENI. DNA for the CDR3: TGTGCCAGCTCACCACCCCCCGGACAGGGCCGGACTGAAGCTTTCTTT. Translated: CASSPPPGQGRTEAFF. Full variable domain (outside the CDR3, taken from reference TRBV18 and TRBJ1-1): NAGVMQNPRHLVRRRGQEARLRCSPMKGHSHVYWYRQLPEEGLKFMVYLQKENIIDESGMPKERFSAEFPKEGPSILRIQQVVRGDSAAYFCASSPPPGQGRTEAFFGQGTRLTVV.

The sample holds a few counts of this clone. The chain joins TRBV29-1 to TRBJ2-1; no definite D call. CDR1 is SQVTM and CDR2 is ANQGSEA in the germline V gene. The CDR3 length is 14 residues. Trimming removed 5 bases from V and 0 bases from J, with 11 bases in between. DNA of the CDR3: TGCAGCGTTCGACGAGCGAGCTCCTACAATGAGCAGTTCTTC. Translating it yields CSVRRASSYNEQFF.

This sequence joins TRBV28 and TRBJ2-5; TRBD1 aligns across 7 bases. From germline, CDR1 is MDHEN and CDR2 SYDVKM. Trimming removed 6 bases from V and 5 bases from J; junction bases left unmatched: 12. The length of the CDR3 is 15 residues. The CDR3 DNA is TGTGCCAGCAGCCTCCCTCTGACAGGGTCGGAGACCCAGTACTTC. It yields the protein CASSLPLTGSETQYF.

This rearrangement joins TRBV7-2 to TRBJ1-5; D not certain. This CDR3 contains 12 residues. The germline gives CDR1 SGHTA, CDR2 FQGNSA. Deletions cut 0 bases from V and 6 bases from J, with 3 bases between. The CDR3 coding sequence is TGTGCCAGCAGCTTAGCCGGTCAGCCCCAGCATTTT. Translation gives CASSLAGQPQHF. The whole variable domain, remainder taken from reference TRBV7-2 and TRBJ1-5, is GAGVSQSPSNKVTEKGKDVELRCDPISGHTALYWYRQSLGQGLEFLIYFQGNSAPDKSGLPSDRFSAERTGGSVSTLTIQRTQQEDSAVYLCASSLAGQPQHFGDGTRLSIL.

The chain combines TRBV6-5 with TRBJ2-3, with D perhaps matching TRBD2 (5 bases). CDR3 length equals 14 residues. The germline gives CDR1 MNHEY, CDR2 SVGAGI. Trimming stripped 6 bases from V and 2 bases from J, with 12 bases between. CDR3 loop: CASRMSGNTDTQYF. The CDR3 coding sequence is TGTGCCAGCAGGATGTCGGGGAACACAGATACGCAGTATTTT.

This chain links TRBV6-6 with TRBJ1-2; TRBD1 aligns across 8 bases. This CDR3 is built from 14 residues. V shed 6 bases, J shed 3 bases, and the junction held 6 bases outside the gene matches. Germline V gives CDR1 MNHNY, CDR2 SVGAGI (reference sequence). The CDR3 DNA is TGTGCCAGCAGAAATGGACAGGGCGACTATGGCTACACCTTC. Amino acid sequence: CASRNGQGDYGYTF.

The chain joins TRBV10-3 to TRBJ2-2; 10 bases line up with TRBD1. The CDR3 is made up of 15 amino acids. CDR1 and CDR2 from the germline V gene are ENHRY and SYGVKD. The J segment lost 5 bases and the V segment lost 4 bases, leaving 4 bases of the junction unmatched. CDR3 sequence: CAISAGQGGTGELFF. CDR3 bases: TGTGCCATCAGTGCCGGACAGGGGGGGACCGGGGAGCTGTTTTTT.

This clone was seen a few times. This chain links TRBV14 with TRBJ2-7, with D unresolved. Deletions cut 2 bases from V and 3 bases from J, with 11 bases between. The CDR3 is 14 amino acids. Germline CDR1 and CDR2: SGHDN and FVKESK. The CDR3 DNA reads as TGTGCCAGCAGCCAACAGCTTTCAGGCTACGAGCAGTACTTC. This codes for CASSQQLSGYEQYF.

V gene TRBV5-4 combines with J gene TRBJ2-1; 10 bases agree with TRBD2. Germline CDR1 SGHNT, CDR2 YYREEE (reference sequence). V shed 4 bases, J shed 0 bases, and the junction held 4 bases outside the gene matches. This CDR3 is built from 16 residues. CDR3 region: CASSLRLAGSYNEQFF. The CDR3, as DNA: TGTGCCAGCAGCCTACGACTAGCGGGCTCCTACAATGAGCAGTTCTTC. The full variable domain, completed using reference TRBV5-4 and TRBJ2-1, is ETGVTQSPTHLIKTRGQQVTLRCSSQSGHNTVSWYQQALGQGPQFIFQYYREEENGRGNFPPRFSGLQFPNYSSELNVNALELDDSALYLCASSLRLAGSYNEQFFGPGTRLTVL.

This clone was counted many times. The chain links TRBV18 to TRBJ2-7, with D possibly being TRBD2 (6 bases). This CDR3 is 15 amino acids long. V lost 0 bases and J 2 bases, leaving 11 bases between the germline ends. Germline V lookup: CDR1 KGHSH, CDR2 LQKENI. This CDR3 is CASSPPASATYEQYF. CDR3 coding DNA: TGTGCCAGCTCACCACCAGCTAGCGCCACCTACGAGCAGTACTTC.

The V gene is TRBV7-2, the J gene TRBJ2-5; 7 nucleotides agree with TRBD1. CDR3 length equals 14 residues. V was pared by 5 bases and J by 9 bases, with 12 bases of the junction left unmatched. The germline V gene has CDR1 SGHTA and CDR2 FQGNSA. CDR3 bases: TGTGCCAGCAGCCCAGGTACAGGGGCAAGGGCCCAGTACTTC. It translates to CASSPGTGARAQYF.

This clone has just a few counts. The chain employs TRBV2 and TRBJ2-3; TRBD2 matches at 7 bases. The CDR3 extends over 15 amino acids. V lost 8 bases, J lost 2 bases, and 10 bases stayed unmatched. The germline gives CDR1 SNHLY, CDR2 FYNNEI. CDR3 loop: CASALGGGDTDTQYF. CDR3 DNA sequence: TGTGCCAGCGCCCTGGGGGGAGGGGACACAGATACGCAGTATTTT.

This clone was recorded once. This chain links TRBV27 with TRBJ1-2; D is uncertain. The CDR3 consists of 15 residues. Germline V gene data show CDR1 as MNHEY and CDR2 as SMNVEV (reference sequence). The V gene lost 5 bases and the J gene lost 7 bases, with 20 bases spanning the gap. CDR3 amino acids: CASSGQNARMSGYTF. CDR3 DNA sequence: TGTGCCAGCAGTGGGCAGAATGCCCGAATGAGTGGCTACACCTTC.

This clone was counted only a few times. V and J are TRBV27 and TRBJ2-4, with TRBD1 as a possible D gene (6 bases). V was cut by 8 bases and J by 3 bases, with 14 bases left in between. CDR3 length: 14 amino acids. Germline V lookup: CDR1 MNHEY, CDR2 SMNVEV (reference sequence). The chain's CDR3 is CASGQMVGKNIQYF. The DNA for the CDR3 is TGTGCCAGCGGACAGATGGTTGGCAAAAACATTCAGTACTTC.

The gene calls are TRBV11-2 and TRBJ2-1, with D tentatively TRBD1 (6 bases). The CDR3 contains 15 residues. Germline V lookup: CDR1 SGHAT, CDR2 FQNNGV. V lost 4 bases and J lost 10, with 20 bases in between. The CDR3 coding sequence is TGTGCCAGCAGCTCGAGACAGGCCCTCCTTGGGGAGCAGTTCTTC. It codes for CASSSRQALLGEQFF.

In its sample, this clone was seen many times. The V call is TRBV23-1, the J call TRBJ2-2, with TRBD2 matching over 11 bases. TRBV23-1 is reported as an ORF; its role is uncertain. This CDR3 region has 17 residues. The J segment lost 8 bases and the V segment lost 1 base, leaving 9 bases of the junction unmatched. CDR3 coding DNA: TGCGCCAGCAGTCAATTACCGGAACTAGCGGGAGTTGGGGAGCTGTTTTTT. Its translation is CASSQLPELAGVGELFF.

This clone was found a few times. The chain combines TRBV7-9 with TRBJ2-3; D unresolved. The CDR3 is made up of 16 amino acids. CDR1 and CDR2 from the germline V gene are SEHNR and FQNEAQ (reference sequence). Trimming took 0 bases from V and 0 from J, leaving 10 bases between them. The CDR3 region is CASSLAYSSSTDTQYF. The CDR3 DNA reads TGTGCCAGCAGCTTAGCTTACAGCTCTAGCACAGATACGCAGTATTTT.

This clone was found a few times. The V and J genes are TRBV7-2 and TRBJ2-1; 9 positions agree with TRBD2. CDR3 length equals 14 residues. From germline, CDR1 is SGHTA and CDR2 FQGNSA. J was trimmed by 8 bases and V by 4 bases; bases with no gene match: 6. The chain's CDR3 is CASSSLAGVYEQFF. CDR3 sequence (DNA): TGTGCCAGCAGCTCTTTAGCGGGAGTGTATGAGCAGTTCTTC.

The rearrangement links TRBV29-1 to TRBJ2-3; 7 bases are a match to TRBD2. The length of the CDR3 is 15 residues. Germline CDR1 is SQVTM and CDR2 is ANQGSEA. V lost 1 base and J lost 0; bases outside the gene matches: 4. CDR3 nucleotides: TGCAGCGTTGAAGGGGCGGGAGCCAGCACAGATACGCAGTATTTT. Translation gives CSVEGAGASTDTQYF.